The sequence of this T cell receptor beta chain was determined in a study of beta chain features in type 1 diabetes. As for the study in general: Investigators examined approximately 110,000,000 sorted cells across all samples.

As concerns this clone: Its antigen is as yet unknown.

The CDR3 spans 15 residues. After removal of 4 bases from V and 2 bases from J, the junction contained 3 bases not matched to a gene. CDR1 SGHTA and CDR2 FQGTGA come from the germline V gene. All of the isolated RNA was reverse transcribed, so expressed TCRB transcripts were sequenced. TCRdb's table, derived via immunoSEQ multiplex PCR, lists solely in-frame clones and lacks some. Among some 160,000 clones listed, roughly 9% were seen once. Study observations and caveats: VDJ junctions sequenced from type 1 diabetes patients showed fewer insertions and more deletions. PCR may have favored shorter templates equally in patients and controls. When Type 1 diabetes patients were examined, their TCRB CDR3s proved moderately but significantly shorter in all four CD4+ subsets. Unsettled here was the matter of whether HLA type influences TCRB rearrangement.

This clonotype was obtained from a woman aged 30 to 39 with type 1 diabetes. The rearrangement joins TRBV7-3 to TRBJ2-2, with 8 bases identical to TRBD1. The sample comprised central memory CD4+ T cells from blood. The CDR3 is CASSSDRENTGELFF. The DNA of the CDR3 is TGTGCCAGCAGCTCGGACAGGGAAAACACCGGGGAGCTGTTTTTT.